A single sample gave rise to the 10 T cell receptor beta chains below, sequenced in a study of T cells after yellow fever vaccination. TCRdb used MiXCR to reprocess the 5' RACE reads, holding one entry per CDR3 protein. The table includes approximately 510,000 distinct CDR3 sequences, roughly 22% detected once. The material sequenced was PBMCs, taken around 3 weeks after the first yellow fever vaccination. The source of these receptors is a man aged 18 to 29 who received the YFV17D yellow fever vaccine.

This clonotype was counted many times. The V and J genes are TRBV7-2 and TRBJ1-5; 7 bases map to TRBD1. J was trimmed by 1 base and V by 5 bases; bases with no gene match: 2. Germline values: CDR1 SGHTA, CDR2 FQGNSA. This CDR3 region has 14 residues. The CDR3 DNA is TGTGCCAGCAGCCCGACAGGGAGCAATCAGCCCCAGCATTTT. Translating gives CASSPTGSNQPQHF.

This clonotype occurred a few times. J is TRBJ2-5 and V is TRBV11-2; D may correspond to TRBD1 or TRBD2 (5 bases each). CDR1 is SGHAT and CDR2 is FQNNGV in the germline V gene. This CDR3 is 16 amino acids long. Trimming took off 4 bases at V and 6 bases at J, with 21 bases between the two ends. Here the CDR3 DNA reads TGTGCCAGCAGCTCAGATGGTGGGGGAAGGGCGCAGACCCAGTACTTC. It codes for CASSSDGGGRAQTQYF. Using reference TRBV11-2 and TRBJ2-5 for the parts outside the CDR3, the full variable domain is EAGVAQSPRYKIIEKRQSVAFWCNPISGHATLYWYQQILGQGPKLLIQFQNNGVVDDSQLPKDRFSAERLKGVDSTLKIQPAKLEDSAVYLCASSSDGGGRAQTQYFGPGTRLLVL.

This clonotype was seen more than once but under ten times. V usage is TRBV5-5 and J usage is TRBJ1-3; D is ambiguous. The V gene's germline CDR1 is SGHKS and CDR2 YYEKEE (reference sequence). V shed 2 bases and J shed 2 bases, with 14 bases lying between them. This CDR3 is built from 16 residues. The CDR3 region is CASSFFHQAAGNTIYF. As DNA, the CDR3 is TGTGCCAGCAGCTTCTTCCACCAGGCGGCTGGAAACACCATATATTTT.

The chain combines TRBV5-5 with TRBJ2-1; no clear D. Germline lookup yields CDR1 SGHKS and CDR2 YYEKEE (reference sequence). The CDR3 has 13 residues. Trimming left V 0 bases short and J 6 bases short, with 7 bases between. The CDR3 protein is CASSLATLNEQFF. CDR3 DNA sequence: TGTGCCAGCAGCTTGGCGACTCTCAATGAGCAGTTCTTC.

CDR3 region: CASSLSLSPLHF. DNA of the CDR3: TGTGCCAGCAGCTTATCTTTATCACCCCTCCACTTT. The J gene is TRBJ1-6, the V gene TRBV7-2; D ambiguous. The germline CDR1 and CDR2 sequences are SGHTA and FQGNSA. V lost 2 bases, J lost 10 bases, and 6 bases lay in between. This CDR3 has 12 residues.

Note on this clonotype: One end of the junction fails to match germline, which may point to a read error. The chain is built from TRBV19 and TRBJ1-6; maybe TRBD1 (5 bases). The CDR3 is 14 amino acids. The germline CDR1 and CDR2 sequences are LNHDA and SQIVND (reference sequence). CDR3 sequence (DNA): TGTGCCCCCACGGGCGGGGGTTCGTATTCCCCCCTCCACTTT. Amino acids: CAPTGGGSYSPLHF.

A word on this clonotype: A much larger clone lies a single base off, so this may be a read error. The chain employs TRBV29-1 and TRBJ2-1; D possibly matches TRBD1 or TRBD2 (5 bases each). The CDR3 extends over 17 amino acids. Germline lookup yields CDR1 SQVTM and CDR2 ANQGSEA. The CDR3 loop is CSVEGYLARGSYNQQFF. The CDR3 bases are TGCAGCGTTGAAGGCTATCTCGCGAGGGGCTCCTACAATCAGCAGTTCTTC.

V is TRBV10-3 and J is TRBJ2-2, with D unresolved. Germline V gene data show CDR1 as ENHRY and CDR2 as SYGVKD. The CDR3 consists of 18 residues. The CDR3 nucleotides read TGTGCTTCCCAGATGACGATCGGTGACCCTGTGAACACCGGGGAGCTGTTTTTT. Its translation is CASQMTIGDPVNTGELFF.

This rearrangement joins TRBV20-1 to TRBJ1-2; D possibly corresponds to TRBD1 (6 bases). The CDR3 is made up of 12 amino acids. The V and J ends lost 5 bases and 6 bases respectively, with 13 bases between them. Germline V lookup: CDR1 DFQATT, CDR2 SNEGSKA (reference sequence). DNA of the CDR3: TGCAGTGCTCAGGGACACTCACATGGCTACACCTTC. This translates into CSAQGHSHGYTF.

This clonotype was detected a few times. V usage is TRBV7-3 and J usage is TRBJ1-1; D unclear. Germline values: CDR1 SGHTA, CDR2 FQGTGA. Trimming left V 7 bases short and J 1 base short, with 10 bases between. The CDR3 covers 13 residues. CDR3 region: CASKGPGNTEAFF. The DNA for the CDR3 is TGTGCCAGCAAAGGTCCTGGGAACACTGAAGCTTTCTTT.